The rows below give T cell receptor beta chains drawn from one sample of a study of cytomegalovirus exposure and HLA in healthy donors. The assay was immunoSEQ multiplex PCR, and TCRdb's table has in-frame clones only and misses some. The table lists about 98,000 clones, 60% to 85% of them singletons. The sequenced sample was PBMCs. Source of these receptors: a man in his 60s in good health and CMV-seropositive. The CDR3 runs from the conserved cysteine through the conserved F or W. The D gene is left open where the match is weak. Some rows have no size entry. The others give once, few or many, or a class for an expanded clone.

j_call cdr3_length clone_size v_call d_call cdr3_aa cdr3_nt
TRBJ2-3 16 - TRBV14 TRBD1 CASSQEGTGSTDTQYF TGTGCCAGCAGCCAAGAAGGGACAGGGAGCACAGATACGCAGTATTTT
TRBJ1-4 15 - TRBV25-1 - CASSEFKTGGEKLFF TGTGCCAGCAGTGAGTTCAAGACGGGAGGGGAAAAACTGTTTTTT
TRBJ1-3 15 few TRBV6-1 TRBD1 CASKLTGQSGNTIYF TGTGCCAGCAAATTGACAGGGCAATCTGGAAACACCATATATTTT
TRBJ2-5 13 - TRBV6-1 - CASSKGLGETQYF TGTGCCAGCAGTAAGGGACTCGGAGAGACCCAGTACTTC
TRBJ1-4 15 - TRBV27 TRBD1 CASSLRDRPNEKLFF TGTGCCAGCAGTCTCCGGGACAGACCTAATGAAAAACTGTTTTTT
TRBJ1-3 13 once TRBV27 - CASRGHGGNTIYF TGTGCCAGCAGGGGCCATGGTGGAAACACCATATATTTT
TRBJ2-7 16 - TRBV11-2 TRBD1 CASSLEGTGSSYEQYF TGTGCCAGCAGCTTAGAAGGGACAGGGAGCTCCTACGAGCAGTACTTC
TRBJ2-1 14 - TRBV10-3 TRBD2 CAIMGTSGDNEQFF TGTGCCATCATGGGAACTAGCGGAGACAATGAGCAGTTCTTC
TRBJ2-1 15 once TRBV7-2 TRBD2 CASSFVAGGYNEQFF TGTGCCAGCAGCTTCGTAGCGGGGGGTTACAATGAGCAGTTCTTC
TRBJ2-5 13 - TRBV30 - CAWSPTGRETQYF TGTGCCTGGAGTCCAACAGGCAGGGAGACCCAGTACTTC
TRBJ2-5 13 - TRBV29-1 - CSVGGAFQETQYF TGCAGCGTGGGGGGGGCCTTCCAAGAGACCCAGTACTTC
TRBJ2-3 13 - TRBV7-8 - CASSRTEPDTQYF TGTGCCAGCAGTAGGACAGAACCAGATACGCAGTATTTT
TRBJ2-1 15 - TRBV11-2 - CASSPLALRGHEQFF TGTGCCAGCAGCCCTCTAGCACTTAGAGGGCATGAGCAGTTCTTC
TRBJ2-7 17 - TRBV5-4 TRBD2 CASTKRASGGHSYEQYF TGTGCCAGCACTAAAAGGGCTAGCGGGGGTCACTCCTACGAGCAGTACTTC
TRBJ1-6 14 few TRBV6-5 - CATRTSSYNSPLHF TGTGCCACACGGACTAGCTCCTATAATTCACCCCTCCACTTT